The present entry profiles one T cell receptor beta chain with its context. What it recognizes is unknown. The data stem from a study of cytomegalovirus exposure and HLA in healthy donors. Study observations and caveats: In a later analysis, 17,000 or so TCR beta sequences were associated with HLA alleles at 0.05 false discovery rate. Presence/absence analyses treated sequencing depth as roughly uniform across donors. Some V segments, TRBV6-2 and TRBV6-3 among them, were indistinguishable and were therefore excluded. Most subjects' HLA-A and HLA-B alleles were reportedly predicted from TCR beta sequences.

The length of the CDR3 is 14 residues. V was trimmed by 4 bases and J by 6 bases, leaving 15 bases between them. The germline gives CDR1 LGHNA, CDR2 YSLEER. The PCR had 60 Vbeta and 13 Jbeta primers. Libraries were prepared by immunoSEQ multiplex PCR; TCRdb keeps only in-frame clonotypes and omits some of them. The table includes about 160,000 clones, roughly 82% detected once. The genes are TRBV4-3 and TRBJ1-1; no clear D. Sample: PBMCs. The sequence was collected from a man aged 45-60 years in good health and CMV-seropositive. The CDR3 DNA follows: TGCGCCAGCAGCCCCATCCTAGCTTCCCCTGAAGCTTTCTTT. Its translation: CASSPILASPEAFF.